In its sample, the clone carrying this T cell receptor (beta chain) was seen many times. Its matching antigen is unknown. Libraries of TCR beta came from quantitative 5'-RACE with molecular barcodes. TCRdb passed the 5' RACE reads through MiXCR, listing each CDR3 protein once. The table has 670,000 or so distinct CDR3 sequences, roughly 20% seen once. The sample belongs to a study of CD8 T cells in ankylosing spondylitis. V lost 0 bases and J 4 bases, leaving 21 bases between the germline ends. This CDR3 has 18 residues. Germline V lookup: CDR1 MGHRA, CDR2 YSYEKL. Overall study results and limits: Previously reported in reactive arthritis synovial fluid and blood were some of the motif variants. A TCR beta motif of roughly 8 highly homologous variants appeared characteristic of ankylosing spondylitis blood. Disease-linked clones, CD8+, were relatively rare in peripheral blood. Disease-linked clones reportedly showed significant enrichment in matched ankylosing spondylitis synovial fluid.

The receptor was derived from a male donor with ankylosing spondylitis. The chain has TRBV4-1 and TRBJ1-1; D remains unclear. Sequencing was performed on blood, either unsorted or a sorted T cell fraction (not recorded which). The CDR3 coding sequence is TGCGCCAGCAGCCAAGATCGAAGCACAGCTTTTATGAGCACTGAAGCTTTCTTT. It translates to CASSQDRSTAFMSTEAFF.